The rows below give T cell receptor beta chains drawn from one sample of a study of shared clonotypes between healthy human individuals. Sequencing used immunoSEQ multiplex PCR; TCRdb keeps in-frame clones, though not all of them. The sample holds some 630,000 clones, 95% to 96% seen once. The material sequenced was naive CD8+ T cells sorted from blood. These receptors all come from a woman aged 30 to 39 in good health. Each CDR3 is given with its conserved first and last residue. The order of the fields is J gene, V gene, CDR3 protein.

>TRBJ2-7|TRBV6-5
CASSYLVGPSYEQYF
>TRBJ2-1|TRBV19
CASNGEGAYNEQFF
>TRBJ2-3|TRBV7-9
CASSLASGGPQDTQYF
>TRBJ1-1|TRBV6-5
CASSYSVLGNTEAFF
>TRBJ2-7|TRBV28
CASSLAYEQYF
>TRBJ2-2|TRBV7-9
CARQGNTGELFF
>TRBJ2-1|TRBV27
CASSLQTGTSGSIYEQFF
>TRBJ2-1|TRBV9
CASSVASGRAYNEQFF
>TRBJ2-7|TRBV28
CASSPLTGSYEQYF
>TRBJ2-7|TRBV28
CASSLSGTQLEQYF
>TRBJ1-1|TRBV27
CASSLSRGTGTEAFF
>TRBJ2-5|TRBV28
CASSPNYLKGLSQETQYF
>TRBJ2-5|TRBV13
CASSLGLAEETQYF
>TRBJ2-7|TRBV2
CASSDRDSYEQYF
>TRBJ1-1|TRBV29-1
CSVGQSDGWSEAFF
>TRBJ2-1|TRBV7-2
CLPDYLNNEQFF
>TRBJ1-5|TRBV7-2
CASSPEGGPYQPQHF
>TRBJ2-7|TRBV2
CASSETESSGFYEQYF
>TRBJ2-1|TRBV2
CASSRLAGVVDEQFF
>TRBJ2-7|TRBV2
CASSFRQKYEQYF
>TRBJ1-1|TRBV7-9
CASSLGGFEAFF
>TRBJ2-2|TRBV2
CASSEAGLVGSGELFF
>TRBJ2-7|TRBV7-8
CASSLAEAGTYEQYF
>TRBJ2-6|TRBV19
CASSYLLIGSGANVLTF
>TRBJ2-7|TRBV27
CASGSGQSSYEQYF
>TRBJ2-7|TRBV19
CASSMGQGPYEQYF
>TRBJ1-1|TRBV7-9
CASSPKLNTEAFF
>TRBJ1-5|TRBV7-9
CASSSQGVGDQPQHF
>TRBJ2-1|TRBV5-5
CASSLDRTYNEQFF
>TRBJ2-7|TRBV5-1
CASSQIRDGFSYEQYF
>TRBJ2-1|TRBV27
CASSPGTSGSYNEQFF
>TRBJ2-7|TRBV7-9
CASSSQVAGVFEQYF